This passage covers 17 T cell receptor beta chains from one sample sequenced in a study of T cell responses to AZD1222 COVID-19 vaccine. Assay: immunoSEQ multiplex PCR; the TCRdb copy retains only in-frame clones and omits some. The profile shows tens of thousands of clones, 75% to 90% of them singletons. The source material was peripheral blood, sampled 28 days after the second AZD1222 dose. The receptor set was obtained from an adult who received the AZD1222 COVID-19 vaccine.

This clone has more than one count but fewer than ten. This chain connects TRBV5-1 to TRBJ2-7; 8 bases line up with TRBD2. Germline V gives CDR1 SGHRS, CDR2 YFSETQ. V gave up 6 bases and J gave up 3 bases; unmatched junction bases: 8. The CDR3 covers 14 residues. CDR3 sequence: CASMSGGPNYEQYF. CDR3 bases: TGCGCCAGCATGAGCGGGGGACCGAACTACGAGCAGTACTTC.

The chain links TRBV30 to TRBJ2-3; D remains unclear. This CDR3 comprises 14 residues. The germline gives CDR1 GTSNPN, CDR2 SVGIG (reference sequence). Trimming left V 1 base short and J 6 bases short, with 14 bases between. The CDR3 spells CAWSGRRGRDTQYF. In DNA, the CDR3 is TGTGCCTGGAGTGGTCGTCGTGGTAGGGATACGCAGTATTTT.

The V gene is TRBV6-5, the J gene TRBJ1-5, with D possibly being TRBD1 (5 bases). Germline values: CDR1 MNHEY, CDR2 SVGAGI. The CDR3 is 15 amino acids. Trimming cost V 6 bases and J 7 bases, with 19 bases left between them. The CDR3 sequence is CASRDPRGRQQPQHF. For the CDR3, the DNA is TGTGCCAGCAGAGACCCTCGGGGCAGGCAACAGCCCCAGCATTTT.

V is TRBV5-1 and J is TRBJ2-1; no clear D gene. Germline lookup yields CDR1 SGHRS and CDR2 YFSETQ. The CDR3 length is 14 residues. Trimming stripped 7 bases from V and 5 bases from J, with 16 bases between. The chain's CDR3 is CASQIESWDNEQFF. CDR3 in DNA: TGCGCCAGCCAAATAGAGTCATGGGACAATGAGCAGTTCTTC.

The chain links TRBV2 to TRBJ1-1; D perhaps matches TRBD1 (6 bases). The V end lost 8 bases, the J end lost 0 bases, and 10 bases lay between the germline ends. CDR3 length: 13 residues. From germline, CDR1 is SNHLY and CDR2 FYNNEI. The CDR3 nucleotides are TGTGCCAGCTATCCAGGGGTGAACACTGAAGCTTTCTTT. As protein: CASYPGVNTEAFF.

The chain has TRBV18 and TRBJ2-3; 8 bases are shared with TRBD1. Trimming cost V 6 bases and J 10 bases; bases outside gene matches: 12. CDR3 length: 14 residues. Germline-derived CDR1 and CDR2 are KGHSH and LQKENI. The CDR3 sequence: CASSLGPGGMPQYF. CDR3 coding DNA: TGTGCCAGCTCTCTGGGGCCAGGGGGCATGCCGCAGTATTTT.

In DNA form, the CDR3 reads TGTGCCAGCACTAAGGGACGGTCTATGAACACTGAAGCTTTCTTT. Translation gives CASTKGRSMNTEAFF. The rearrangement joins TRBV7-8 to TRBJ1-1; D might be TRBD1 (5 bases). V lost 7 bases and J 0 bases, leaving 15 bases between the germline ends. The CDR3 is 15 amino acids. CDR1 and CDR2 (germline): SGHVS, FQNEAQ. Drawing the rest from reference TRBV7-8 and TRBJ1-1, the complete variable domain is GAGVSQSPRYKVAKRGQDVALRCDPISGHVSLFWYQQALGQGPEFLTYFQNEAQLDKSGLPSDRFFAERPEGSVSTLKIQRTQQEDSAVYLCASTKGRSMNTEAFFGQGTRLTVV.

The CDR3 region is CASSYGGAVETQYF. DNA for the CDR3: TGTGCCAGCAGTTACGGGGGGGCCGTAGAGACCCAGTACTTC. The genes are TRBV6-2 or TRBV6-3 and TRBJ2-5; tentative D call: TRBD2 (7 bases). The CDR3 spans 14 residues. Germline V gives CDR1 MNHEY, CDR2 SVGEGT. V gave up 2 bases and J gave up 4 bases, with 11 bases separating them.

This chain connects TRBV3-1 (or the pseudogene TRBV3-2) to TRBJ1-1, with TRBD1 matching 7 bases. Trimming cost V 1 base and J 3 bases; bases outside gene matches: 5. The CDR3 is made up of 15 amino acids. CDR1 LGHDT and CDR2 YNNKEL come from the germline V gene (reference sequence). The CDR3 loop reads CASSQVHTGDTEAFF. The CDR3 DNA reads TGTGCCAGCAGCCAAGTGCATACAGGGGACACTGAAGCTTTCTTT.

The genes are TRBV11-2 and TRBJ1-6; D remains ambiguous. Germline-derived CDR1 and CDR2 are SGHAT and FQNNGV. CDR3 length: 15 amino acids. Trimming removed 2 bases at V and 6 bases at J, with 11 bases between. The CDR3 loop reads CASSLIRDGNSPLHF. The CDR3 DNA sequence: TGTGCCAGCAGCTTAATTAGGGATGGTAATTCACCCCTCCACTTT.

This rearrangement joins TRBV23-1 to TRBJ2-5, with D perhaps given as TRBD1 or TRBD2 (6 bases each). TRBV23-1 is flagged as an ORF with uncertain function. This CDR3 contains 14 residues. V was cut by 3 bases and J by 3 bases, with 11 bases left in between. CDR3 protein: CASSQWGAEETQYF. The CDR3 nucleotides are TGCGCCAGCAGTCAGTGGGGGGCCGAAGAGACCCAGTACTTC.

CDR3 coding DNA: TGCAGCTTCTCCGGGACAGGGGTAACAGACTACACCTTC. Translation: CSFSGTGVTDYTF. The V call is TRBV29-1, the J call TRBJ1-2, with 10 bases fitting TRBD1. The CDR3 runs to 13 residues. The V gene end was trimmed by 8 bases and the J gene end by 10 bases; junction bases not matched to a gene: 13. Looked up from germline, CDR1 is SQVTM and CDR2 is ANQGSEA.

The gene calls are TRBV19 and TRBJ1-1; the D is unclear. The CDR3 length is 17 residues. Trimming took off 4 bases at V and 1 base at J, with 19 bases between the two ends. Germline CDR1 LNHDA, CDR2 SQIVND (reference sequence). CDR3 bases: TGTGCCAGTAGTAATCCCAGGACGGGAAGGAAGAACACTGAAGCTTTCTTT. Encoded protein: CASSNPRTGRKNTEAFF.

The J gene is TRBJ2-7, the V gene TRBV7-2, with D possibly TRBD2 on 6 matching bases. Trimming stripped 2 bases from V and 0 bases from J, with 11 bases between. This CDR3 comprises 15 residues. Per germline, CDR1 SGHTA and CDR2 FQGNSA. For the CDR3, the DNA is TGTGCCAGCAGCTTAATGGCGGGGCCCTCCTACGAGCAGTACTTC. Residues: CASSLMAGPSYEQYF.

This clone was found a few times. The CDR3 DNA reads TGTGCCAGCAGCTTCCGGGCCACTGAAGCTTTCTTT. As protein: CASSFRATEAFF. The chain uses TRBV11-1 and TRBJ1-1; D is ambiguous. V was clipped by 3 bases and J by 4 bases, with 6 bases between them. The CDR3 runs 12 residues. Germline CDR1 and CDR2: SGHAT and FQDESV (reference sequence).

V usage is TRBV6-5 and J usage is TRBJ1-2; D is ambiguous. V was shortened by 7 bases and J by 4 bases, with 16 bases between the two germline ends. The germline V gene has CDR1 MNHEY and CDR2 SVGAGI. The CDR3 runs 14 residues. The CDR3 nucleotides are TGTGCCAGCACTACCGGGTTCTTGGGCTATGGCTACACCTTC. Amino acid sequence: CASTTGFLGYGYTF.

CDR3 loop: CASSLAPSGGYEQYF. CDR3 DNA sequence: TGTGCCAGCAGCTTAGCTCCTAGCGGGGGTTACGAGCAGTACTTC. This sequence joins TRBV11-2 and TRBJ2-7; 10 nucleotides align to TRBD2. CDR1 is SGHAT, CDR2 FQNNGV, per germline. The length of the CDR3 is 15 residues. With 1 base clipped from V and 4 bases from J, the junction kept 4 bases outside the gene matches.